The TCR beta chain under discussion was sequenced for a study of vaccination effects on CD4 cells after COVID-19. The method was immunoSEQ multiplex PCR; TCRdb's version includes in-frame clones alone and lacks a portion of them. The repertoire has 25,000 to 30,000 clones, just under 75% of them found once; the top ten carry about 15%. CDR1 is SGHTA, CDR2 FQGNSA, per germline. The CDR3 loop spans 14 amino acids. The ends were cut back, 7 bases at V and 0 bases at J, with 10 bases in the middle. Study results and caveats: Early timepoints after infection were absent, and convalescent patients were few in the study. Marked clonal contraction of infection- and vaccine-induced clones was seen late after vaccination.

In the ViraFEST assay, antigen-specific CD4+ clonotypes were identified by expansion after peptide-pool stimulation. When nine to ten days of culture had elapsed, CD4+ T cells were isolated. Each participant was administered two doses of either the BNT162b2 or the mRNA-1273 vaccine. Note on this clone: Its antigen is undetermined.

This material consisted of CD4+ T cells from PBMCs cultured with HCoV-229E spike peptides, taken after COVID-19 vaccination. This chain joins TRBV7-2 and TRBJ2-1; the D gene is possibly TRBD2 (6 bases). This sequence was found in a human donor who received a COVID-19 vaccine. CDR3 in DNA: TGTGCCAGCACGCGGGACTCCTCCTACAATGAGCAGTTCTTC. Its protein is CASTRDSSYNEQFF.